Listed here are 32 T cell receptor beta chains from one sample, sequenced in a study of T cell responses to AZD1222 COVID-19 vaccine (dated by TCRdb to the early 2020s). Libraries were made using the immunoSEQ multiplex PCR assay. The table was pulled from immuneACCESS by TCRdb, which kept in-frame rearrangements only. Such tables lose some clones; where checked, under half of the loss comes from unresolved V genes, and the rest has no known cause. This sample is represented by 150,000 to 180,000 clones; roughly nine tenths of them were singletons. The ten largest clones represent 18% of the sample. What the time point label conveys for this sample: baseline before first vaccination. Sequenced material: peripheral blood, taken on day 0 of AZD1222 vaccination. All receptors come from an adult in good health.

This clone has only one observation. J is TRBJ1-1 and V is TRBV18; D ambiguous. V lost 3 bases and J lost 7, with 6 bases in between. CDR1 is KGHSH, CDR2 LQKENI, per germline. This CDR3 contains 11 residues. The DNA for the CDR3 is TGTGCCAGCTCACCTCTGATTGAAGCTTTCTTT. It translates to CASSPLIEAFF.

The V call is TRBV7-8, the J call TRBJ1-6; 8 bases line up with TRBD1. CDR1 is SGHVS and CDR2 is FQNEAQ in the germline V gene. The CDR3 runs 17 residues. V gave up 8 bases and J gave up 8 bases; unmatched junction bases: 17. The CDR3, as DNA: TGTGCCAGCCTAGGGGAGGGACAGGTTGTTTTAGATTCACCCCTCCACTTT. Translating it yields CASLGEGQVVLDSPLHF.

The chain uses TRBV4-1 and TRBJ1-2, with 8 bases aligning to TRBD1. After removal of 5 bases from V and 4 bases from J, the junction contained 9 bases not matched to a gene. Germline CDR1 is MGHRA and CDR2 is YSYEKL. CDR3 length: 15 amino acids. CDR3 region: CASSLQGEGRYGYTF. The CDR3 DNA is TGCGCCAGCAGCTTACAGGGGGAAGGGCGCTATGGCTACACCTTC.

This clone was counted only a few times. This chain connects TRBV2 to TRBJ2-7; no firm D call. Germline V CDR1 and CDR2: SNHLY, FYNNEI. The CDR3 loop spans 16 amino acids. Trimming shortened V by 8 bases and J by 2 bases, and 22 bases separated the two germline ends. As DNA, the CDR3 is TGTGCCAGCGTTACTTTCTGGGGTGAGAAGACCTACGAGCAGTACTTC. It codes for CASVTFWGEKTYEQYF.

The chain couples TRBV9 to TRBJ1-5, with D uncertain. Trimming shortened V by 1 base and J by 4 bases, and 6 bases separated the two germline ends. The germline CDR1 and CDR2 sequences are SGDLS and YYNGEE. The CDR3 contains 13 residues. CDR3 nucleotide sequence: TGTGCCAGCAGCGTATCGGGGAATCAGCCCCAGCATTTT. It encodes CASSVSGNQPQHF.

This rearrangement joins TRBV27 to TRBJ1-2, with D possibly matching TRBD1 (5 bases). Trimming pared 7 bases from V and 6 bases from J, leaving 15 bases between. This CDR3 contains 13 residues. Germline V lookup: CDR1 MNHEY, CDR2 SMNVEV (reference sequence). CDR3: CASTRTLGDGYTF. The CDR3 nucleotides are TGTGCCAGCACCCGGACATTAGGTGATGGCTACACCTTC.

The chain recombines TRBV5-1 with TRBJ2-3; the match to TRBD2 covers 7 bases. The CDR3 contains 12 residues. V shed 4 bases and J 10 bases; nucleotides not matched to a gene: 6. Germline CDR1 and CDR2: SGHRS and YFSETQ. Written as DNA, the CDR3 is TGCGCCAGCAGCGGGGACTACACACCGCAGTATTTT. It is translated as CASSGDYTPQYF.

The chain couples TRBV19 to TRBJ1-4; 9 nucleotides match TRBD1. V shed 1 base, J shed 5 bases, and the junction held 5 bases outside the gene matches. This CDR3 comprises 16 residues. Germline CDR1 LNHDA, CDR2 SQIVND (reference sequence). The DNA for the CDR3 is TGTGCCAGTAGTATAGGTGGACAGGGGATCAATGAAAAACTGTTTTTT. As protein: CASSIGGQGINEKLFF.

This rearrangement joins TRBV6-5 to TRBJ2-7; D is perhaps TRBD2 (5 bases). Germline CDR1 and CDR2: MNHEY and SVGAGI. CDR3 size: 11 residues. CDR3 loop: CRTGKSYEQYF. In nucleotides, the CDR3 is TGTCGTACCGGGAAATCCTACGAGCAGTACTTC.

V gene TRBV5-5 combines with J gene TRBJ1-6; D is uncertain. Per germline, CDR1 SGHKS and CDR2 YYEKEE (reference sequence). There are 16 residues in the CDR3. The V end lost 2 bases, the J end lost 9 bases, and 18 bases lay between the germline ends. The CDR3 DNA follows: TGTGCCAGCAGCTTATTGGTTTTGGAATATCTTTCACCCCTCCACTTT. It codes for CASSLLVLEYLSPLHF.

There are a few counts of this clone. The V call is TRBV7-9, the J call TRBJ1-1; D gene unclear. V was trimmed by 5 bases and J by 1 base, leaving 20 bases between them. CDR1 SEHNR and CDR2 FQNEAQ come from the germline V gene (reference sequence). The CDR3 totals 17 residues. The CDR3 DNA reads TGTGCCAGCAGCCGAGTCGACACCTATGACCCGAACACTGAAGCTTTCTTT. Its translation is CASSRVDTYDPNTEAFF.

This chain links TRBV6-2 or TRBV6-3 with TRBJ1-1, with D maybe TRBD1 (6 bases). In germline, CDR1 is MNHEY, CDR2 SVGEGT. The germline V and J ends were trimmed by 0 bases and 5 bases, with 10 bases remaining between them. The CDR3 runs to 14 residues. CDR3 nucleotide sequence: TGTGCCAGCAGTTACTCCGGGGGGCGAACTGAAGCTTTCTTT. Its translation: CASSYSGGRTEAFF.

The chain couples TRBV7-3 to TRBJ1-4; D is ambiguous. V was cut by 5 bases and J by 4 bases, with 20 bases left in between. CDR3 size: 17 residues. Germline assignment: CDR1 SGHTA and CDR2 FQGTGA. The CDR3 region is CASSPSGARLFNEKLFF. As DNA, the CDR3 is TGTGCCAGCAGCCCCTCGGGTGCCCGCCTCTTTAATGAAAAACTGTTTTTT.

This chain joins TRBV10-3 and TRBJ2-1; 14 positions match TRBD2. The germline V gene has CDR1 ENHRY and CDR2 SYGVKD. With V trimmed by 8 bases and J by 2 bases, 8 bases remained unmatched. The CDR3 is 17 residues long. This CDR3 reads CAISGLAGGKAYNEQFF. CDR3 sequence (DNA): TGTGCCATCTCAGGACTAGCGGGAGGAAAGGCCTACAATGAGCAGTTCTTC.

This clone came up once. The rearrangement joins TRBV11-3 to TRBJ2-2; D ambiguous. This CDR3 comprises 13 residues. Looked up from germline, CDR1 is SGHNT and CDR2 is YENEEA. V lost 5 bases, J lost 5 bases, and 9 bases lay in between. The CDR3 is CASSPLTTGELFF. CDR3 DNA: TGTGCCAGCAGCCCCCTGACTACCGGGGAGCTGTTTTTT.

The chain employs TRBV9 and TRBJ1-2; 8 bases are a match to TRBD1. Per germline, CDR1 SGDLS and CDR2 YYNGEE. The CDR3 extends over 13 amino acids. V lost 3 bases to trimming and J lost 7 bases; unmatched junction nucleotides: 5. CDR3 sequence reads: CASSARGRGGYTF. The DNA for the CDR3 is TGTGCCAGCAGCGCCAGGGGGCGGGGTGGCTACACCTTC.

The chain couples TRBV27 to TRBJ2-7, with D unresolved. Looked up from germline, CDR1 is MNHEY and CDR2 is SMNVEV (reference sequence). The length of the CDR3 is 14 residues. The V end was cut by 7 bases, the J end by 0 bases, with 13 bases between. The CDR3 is CASKIGRPSYEQYF. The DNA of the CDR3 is TGTGCCAGCAAAATCGGACGGCCCTCCTACGAGCAGTACTTC.

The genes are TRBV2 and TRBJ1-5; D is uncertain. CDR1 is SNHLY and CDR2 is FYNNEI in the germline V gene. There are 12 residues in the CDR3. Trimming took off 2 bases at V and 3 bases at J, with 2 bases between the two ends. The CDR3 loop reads CASSEPNQPQHF. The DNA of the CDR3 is TGTGCCAGCAGTGAACCCAATCAGCCCCAGCATTTT.

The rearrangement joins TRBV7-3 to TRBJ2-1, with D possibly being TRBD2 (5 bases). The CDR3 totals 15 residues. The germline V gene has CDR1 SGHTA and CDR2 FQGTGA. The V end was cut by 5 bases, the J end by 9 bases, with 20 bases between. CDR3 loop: CASSPRGGGSLEQFF. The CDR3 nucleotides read TGTGCCAGCAGCCCCCGGGGTGGTGGTAGCCTTGAGCAGTTCTTC. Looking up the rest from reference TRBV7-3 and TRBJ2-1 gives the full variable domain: GAGVSQTPSNKVTEKGKYVELRCDPISGHTALYWYRQSLGQGPEFLIYFQGTGAADDSGLPNDRFFAVRPEGSVSTLKIQRTERGDSAVYLCASSPRGGGSLEQFFGPGTRLTVL.

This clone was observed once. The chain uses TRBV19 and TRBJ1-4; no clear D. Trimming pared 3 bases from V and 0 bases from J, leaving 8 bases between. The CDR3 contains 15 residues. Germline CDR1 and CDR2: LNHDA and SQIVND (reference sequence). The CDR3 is CASSMGVATNEKLFF. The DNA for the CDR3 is TGTGCCAGTAGTATGGGAGTAGCAACTAATGAAAAACTGTTTTTT.

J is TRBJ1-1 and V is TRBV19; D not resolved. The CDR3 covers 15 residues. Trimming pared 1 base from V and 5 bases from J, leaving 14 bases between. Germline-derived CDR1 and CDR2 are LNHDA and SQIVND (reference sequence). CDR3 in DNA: TGTGCCAGTAGTATAGTAGGGCAGGTGGGTACTGAAGCTTTCTTT. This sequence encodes CASSIVGQVGTEAFF.

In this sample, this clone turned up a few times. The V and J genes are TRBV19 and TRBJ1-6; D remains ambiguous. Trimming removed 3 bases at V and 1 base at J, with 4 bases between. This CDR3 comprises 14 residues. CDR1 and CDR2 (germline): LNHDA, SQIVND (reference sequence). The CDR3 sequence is CASSMISYNSPLHF. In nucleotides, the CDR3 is TGTGCCAGTAGTATGATATCCTATAATTCACCCCTCCACTTT.

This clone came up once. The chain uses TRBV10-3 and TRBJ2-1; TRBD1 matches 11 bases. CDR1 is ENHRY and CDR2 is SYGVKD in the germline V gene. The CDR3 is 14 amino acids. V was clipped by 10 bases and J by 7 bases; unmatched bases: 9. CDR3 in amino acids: CASTGQGARNEQFF. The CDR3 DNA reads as TGTGCCAGCACCGGACAGGGGGCTAGAAATGAGCAGTTCTTC.

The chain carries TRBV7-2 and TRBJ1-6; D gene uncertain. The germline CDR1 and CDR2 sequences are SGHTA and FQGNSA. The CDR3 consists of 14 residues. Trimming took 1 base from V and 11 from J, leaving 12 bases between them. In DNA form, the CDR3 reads TGTGCCAGCAGCTTAGGTCGCCCCGGGACACCCCTCCACTTT. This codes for CASSLGRPGTPLHF.

This CDR3 is CASSLESLAGRRGYEQYF. The CDR3 DNA follows: TGCGCCAGCAGCTTGGAGAGTCTAGCGGGCAGAAGGGGCTACGAGCAGTACTTC. J is TRBJ2-7 and V is TRBV5-1, with TRBD2 identical over 8 bases. Trimming cost V 0 bases and J 3 bases; bases outside gene matches: 14. The germline V gene encodes CDR1 SGHRS and CDR2 YFSETQ. There are 18 residues in the CDR3.

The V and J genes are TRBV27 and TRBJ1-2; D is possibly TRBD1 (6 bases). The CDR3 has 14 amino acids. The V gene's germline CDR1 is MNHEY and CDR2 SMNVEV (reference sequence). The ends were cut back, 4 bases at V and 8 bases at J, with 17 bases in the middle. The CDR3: CASSSPRGAEGYTF. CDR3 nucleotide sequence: TGTGCCAGCAGTTCCCCGAGGGGGGCGGAAGGCTACACCTTC.

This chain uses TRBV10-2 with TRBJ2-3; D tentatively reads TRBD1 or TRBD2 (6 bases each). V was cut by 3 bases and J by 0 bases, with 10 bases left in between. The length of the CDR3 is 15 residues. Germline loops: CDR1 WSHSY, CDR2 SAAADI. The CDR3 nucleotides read TGCGCCAGCAGTGAAACGGGGGCTAGCACAGATACGCAGTATTTT. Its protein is CASSETGASTDTQYF.

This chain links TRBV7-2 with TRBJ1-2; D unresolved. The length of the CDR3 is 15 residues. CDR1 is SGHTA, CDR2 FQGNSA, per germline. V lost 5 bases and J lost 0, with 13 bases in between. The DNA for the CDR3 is TGTGCCAGCAGCCCCCGTCGGATCACTAACTATGGCTACACCTTC. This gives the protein CASSPRRITNYGYTF.

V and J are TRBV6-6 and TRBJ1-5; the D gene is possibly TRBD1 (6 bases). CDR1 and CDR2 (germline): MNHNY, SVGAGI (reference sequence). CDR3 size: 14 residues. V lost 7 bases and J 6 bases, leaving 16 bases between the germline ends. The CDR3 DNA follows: TGTGCCAGCAAGGACAGCGGTATCAGTCAGCCCCAGCATTTT. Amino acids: CASKDSGISQPQHF.

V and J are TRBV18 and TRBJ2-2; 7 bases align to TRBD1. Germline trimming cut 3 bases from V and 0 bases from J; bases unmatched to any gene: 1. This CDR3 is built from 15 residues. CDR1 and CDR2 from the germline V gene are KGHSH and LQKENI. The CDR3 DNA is TGTGCCAGCTCACCGGACAGGCCGAACACCGGGGAGCTGTTTTTT. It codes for CASSPDRPNTGELFF.

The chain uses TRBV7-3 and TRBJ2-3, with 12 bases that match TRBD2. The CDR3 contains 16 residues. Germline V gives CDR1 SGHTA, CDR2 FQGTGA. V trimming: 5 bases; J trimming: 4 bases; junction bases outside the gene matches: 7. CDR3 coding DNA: TGTGCCAGCAGCAAACTAGCGGGGGGTACGCCAGATACGCAGTATTTT. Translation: CASSKLAGGTPDTQYF.

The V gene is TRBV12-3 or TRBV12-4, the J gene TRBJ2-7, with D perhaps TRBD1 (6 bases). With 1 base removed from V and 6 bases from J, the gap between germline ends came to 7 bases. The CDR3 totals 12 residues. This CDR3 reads CASSLGGGEQYF. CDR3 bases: TGTGCCAGCAGTTTAGGAGGGGGCGAGCAGTACTTC.